This T cell receptor (beta chain) was profiled in a study of T cell responses to AZD1222 COVID-19 vaccine. Whole-study context: Second-dose recipients at about 4 or about 12 weeks were treated as one pooled group.

Germline V gives CDR1 SEHNR, CDR2 FQNEAQ (reference sequence). V dropped 2 bases and J dropped 8 bases, with 12 bases sitting between them. The length of the CDR3 is 13 residues. The study's findings and limits: CD4 TCRs covered the whole spike, strongest at regions 160-218 and 743-854. Repertoire sampling occurred only after the peak T cell response. Clonal diversity was possibly underestimated; the donors were predominantly white British and more often female.

Measured with immunoSEQ multiplex PCR; TCRdb has only the in-frame clones, and not every one. The table records about 150,000 clones, roughly nine tenths of them present only once. As to this clone: Its antigen is still unknown.

The sample was peripheral blood, taken on day 0 of AZD1222 vaccination. The sequence came from an adult in good health. This chain joins TRBV7-9 and TRBJ1-1, with unresolved D. The CDR3 sequence: CASSLREVAEAFF. As DNA, the CDR3 is TGTGCCAGCAGCTTACGTGAGGTAGCAGAAGCTTTCTTT.